Sequencing of this TCR beta chain was carried out in a study of T cell responses to AZD1222 COVID-19 vaccine. Study-wide results and limits: Spike was spanned by vaccine-associated CD4 TCRs, with dominance at 160-218 and 743-854. Only five to seven AZD1222 recipients tested seropositive at baseline.

Samples with a second dose at about 4 or about 12 weeks were pooled together. Concerning this clone: The target antigen is unknown.

Clones were sequenced by immunoSEQ multiplex PCR, and TCRdb holds only the in-frame ones, with some missing. The sample records 120,000 or so clones, over 80% being singletons. The CDR3 contains 16 residues. The germline CDR1 and CDR2 sequences are MDHEN and SYDVKM. Trimming removed 2 bases from V and 5 bases from J, with 19 bases in between. The specimen was peripheral blood, collected 28 days after the second AZD1222 dose. This clonotype originated in an adult who received the AZD1222 COVID-19 vaccine. The genes are TRBV28 and TRBJ2-7; tentatively, D is TRBD2 (6 bases). CDR3 DNA: TGTGCCAGCAGTTTACTGCCGGTAGGAGGGAGCCACGAGCAGTACTTC. This gives the protein CASSLLPVGGSHEQYF.